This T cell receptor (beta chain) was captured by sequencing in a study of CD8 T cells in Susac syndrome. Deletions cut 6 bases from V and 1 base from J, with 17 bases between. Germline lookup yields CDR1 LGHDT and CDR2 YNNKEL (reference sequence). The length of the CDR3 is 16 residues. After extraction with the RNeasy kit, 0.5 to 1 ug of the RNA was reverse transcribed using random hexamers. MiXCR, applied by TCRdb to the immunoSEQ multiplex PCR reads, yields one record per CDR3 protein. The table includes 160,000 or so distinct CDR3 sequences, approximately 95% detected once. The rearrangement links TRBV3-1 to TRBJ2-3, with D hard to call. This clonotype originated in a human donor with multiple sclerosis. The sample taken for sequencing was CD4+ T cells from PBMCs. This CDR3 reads CASRPSQTTGTDTQYF. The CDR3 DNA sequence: TGTGCCAGCAGGCCTTCACAGACAACGGGCACAGATACGCAGTATTTT.